This TCR beta chain was sequenced in a study of cytomegalovirus exposure and HLA in healthy donors (dated by TCRdb to the late 2010s). Study-wide context: An earlier analysis of a few hundred of the donors reported approximately 260 Gb of sequence data and around 110 million unique TCR beta sequences obtained from roughly 180 million T cells. The later analysis used no new phenotypic data to find candidate immune exposures, relying instead on TCR beta sequences and their occurrence across donors. Among the roughly 380 genotyped donors, around 81% belonged to the genetic ancestry cluster associated with self-reported Caucasian donors. An early release covering 550 to 650 HLA-typed donors comprised approximately 300 gigabases of sequencing data and some 79 million unique TCR sequences. To predict cytomegalovirus infection status, the study combined high-throughput TCR immunosequencing, statistical association of individual TCRs with disease status, and machine learning. The study used immunosequencing to profile the T cell repertoires of around 600 subjects and linked those repertoires to cytomegalovirus serostatus. Donor age, sex, ethnicity and CMV serostatus were compiled alongside the repertoire data. On average, around 240,000 unique TCR beta nucleotide sequences were sequenced per donor among some 420 genotyped donors of the cohort, with 15% to 20% of those sequences being non-productive. Along with the roughly 670-subject first cohort, a separate validation cohort of more than 90 different subjects was used. A later genetic analysis used genome-wide SNP genotypes for about 65% of the roughly 670 donors, treating that subset as a discovery cohort. HLA typing covered class I and class II loci at four-digit resolution. An earlier analysis of 587 of the donors used high-throughput TCR beta sequencing to judge whether each TCR beta V gene segment behaved as functional or pseudogenic. All discovery cohort repertoires had been generated using a single sequencing platform. In a later analysis, previously published TCR beta repertoires from fewer than 750 donors were re-analyzed and high-resolution HLA genotyping was added so that TCR occurrence patterns could be studied. Four to six DR-DQ haplotypes were handled as single units for association and clustering, since linkage in the cohort was strong. Typing coverage differed by locus: A, B, C, DRB1 and DQB1 were typed in roughly 620-630 donors, DQA1 in 522, DPA1 in approximately 600, and DPB1 in approximately 450. The study aimed to test whether signatures of past pathogen exposure could be identified by cataloging public T cell receptors. Results the study describes overall, beyond this receptor: Compared with equally common non-associated chains, HLA-associated TCR beta chains in a later analysis were more clonally expanded and had lower generation probabilities. While some public TCRs were present in many individuals, most TCR sequences turned up only very rarely across donors. In a later analysis, 15,000 to 20,000 TCR beta sequences were associated with specific HLA alleles at a false discovery rate of 0.05. Strong co-occurrence of HLA alleles, especially DR and DQ, made assigning TCR associations to individual alleles difficult. The only immune exposure information available for the cohort was CMV serostatus. Because counts were too low, about 18 rarely observed V segments, including chromosome 9 orphons, were excluded from the earlier analysis of a few hundred of the donors. In a later genetic analysis, fewer N-insertions in productive TCRs were reported among donors in an Asian-associated ancestry cluster than the approximately 670-donor mean. A later analysis found that TCR association rates varied across HLA loci, with DRB1 alleles showing the most associated TCRs and HLA-C alleles the fewest. A further reported finding was that TCR beta sequences accurately predicted the HLA-A and HLA-B alleles for most subjects in the first cohort. Because some donors lacked HLA typing at each locus, the association tests relied only on the typed subset. In both the original and validation cohorts, the classifier was reported to diagnose cytomegalovirus status with high specificity and sensitivity. The study listed 164 TCR beta chains as associated with cytomegalovirus. Broadly in line with IMGT annotations, most TCR beta V segments showed up in productive rearrangements about 87% or about 30% of the time in an earlier analysis of approximately 600 of the donors. Linkage disequilibrium might explain the correlated functional status among segregating V segments, but an unknown experimental factor could not be ruled out. Only TCR beta chains were sequenced in this cohort, and the absence of alpha or paired-chain data limited detectable features. The authors suggested that the approach could potentially be extended to other disease states and immunological phenotypes. Most CMV-associated TCR beta chains appeared to be HLA-restricted in a later analysis, and the HLA associations seemed to be driven largely by CMV exposure. In a later genetic analysis, a missense DCLRE1C variant was associated with V-gene and J-gene trimming of TCR beta chains, and the association was replicated in an independent cohort. The presence/absence analyses assumed that sequencing depth was roughly uniform across donors, and that assumption may not be true. In a later analysis, several top co-occurrence clusters were reported to appear linked to parvovirus B19, influenza, CMV and Epstein-Barr virus. A cluster of highly shared sequence variants was judged likely to represent a technical artifact of the sequencing pipeline. In vitro tests confirmed that three of the cytomegalovirus-associated TCR beta chains recognize cytomegalovirus antigens.

The cohort comprised approximately 700 healthy bone marrow donors. At the time of sampling, every cohort member was nominally healthy, though immune exposures that went unrecorded were likely present. The donor was CMV seronegative and was included in the group of a few hundred seronegative cohort members. A peripheral blood sample was collected from each donor, and TCR beta sequencing was performed on peripheral blood mononuclear cells. The Qiagen DNeasy Blood Extraction Kit was used to extract genomic DNA from the blood cell samples. Points on this clone: The specificity of this receptor is unknown. Per-base quality was not reported, and no clone a single base away is much larger than it.

Libraries were prepared through the immunoSEQ multiplex PCR assay. For the multiplex PCR, a mixture combining 60 forward primers for TCR Vbeta segments and 13 reverse primers for TCR Jbeta segments was used. The CDR3 region of rearranged TCR beta genes was amplified from genomic DNA by a multiplex PCR assay. The Illumina HiSeq System was used to sequence the amplified TCR beta libraries as 87-base-pair reads. Processing in the source paper ran as follows. A later analysis counted approximately 76 million unique TCR beta chains across the 666 repertoires, and some 11 million of these chains were shared by at least two donors. To remove PCR and sequencing errors, raw reads were error-corrected and collapsed into unique sequences using a nearest-neighbor algorithm that merged closely related sequences. To assign V, D and J gene segments, CDR3 sequences were aligned to IMGT reference sequences. Each retained sequence needed at least a six-nucleotide match to both a V gene segment and a J gene segment. Rearrangements were called productive when the CDR3 lacked stop codons and stayed in frame with V and J; all others were non-productive. CDR3 was defined by IMGT convention, running from the second conserved V-encoded cysteine to the conserved J-encoded phenylalanine. In an earlier analysis of approximately 500 of the donors, sequences lacking an unambiguous match to a single V gene segment were excluded. An earlier analysis of a few hundred of the donors called V segments functional above 56.7% productive rearrangements and segregating when the between-donor standard deviation exceeded 5%. To diagnose cytomegalovirus status from the catalog of TCR beta chain sequences, a statistical classification framework was built. In a later analysis, V and J genes were assigned by comparing TCR nucleotide sequences against IMGT/GENE-DB human TR gene sequences. A later analysis assigned CDR3 sequences and most-parsimonious VDJ recombination scenarios with the TCRdist pipeline. A later analysis defined each TCR beta chain by its CDR3 amino acid sequence plus V-gene family, and excluded reads lacking a unique V-gene family. As a way to deal with suspected cross-contamination and a sequencing artifact, a later analysis dropped hundreds of nucleotide sequences that were highly shared and had low generation probability. For each public chain, a later analysis derived a clonal expansion index from normalized ranks of inferred template counts within each repertoire. In a later analysis, generation probabilities were computed using a VDJ recombination model fitted to out-of-frame rearrangements, and the results were checked against IGoR. In a later analysis, TCR-TCR, TCR-HLA and TCR-CMV co-occurrence was scored with hypergeometric tests, and a repertoire-size bias correction was applied to TCR pairs. A later analysis estimated false discovery rates by permuting HLA or CMV assignments 20 times. In a later analysis, co-occurring TCRs were grouped using DBSCAN, and TCRdist sequence similarity was added for clustering within HLA-allele-positive subsets. Repertoires with fewer than 30,000 or more than 120,000 public chains, plus five repertoires with anomalous nucleotide sharing, were excluded from co-occurrence clustering. The table comes from immuneACCESS by way of TCRdb, which keeps in-frame sequences with V and J called. Part of the clones is missing from these tables; in studies checked, under half for an unresolved V gene and the rest for unknown reasons. The V and J calls and clone size were taken over from that table, and D and trimming were inferred from the DNA. The sample yields more than 85,000 clones; roughly 80% were counted once. The biggest ten clones account for about 2.5% of the sample.

The sequenced sample consisted of PBMCs. The sequence was obtained from a man aged 40-49 years in good health and CMV-seronegative.

The DNA sequence is given as TGTGCCAGCAGCTTACAGGCGCAGCGGGGGGGCATGAATGAGCAGTTCTTC. Translated, it gives CASSLQAQRGGMNEQFF. The V and J genes are TRBV7-2 and TRBJ2-1, with 10 bases in between that match TRBD2. The CDR3 spans 17 residues, from the cysteine through the phenylalanine. Only the CDR3 portion is preserved as DNA: 51 bases, with reading frame beginning at the first base. V is trimmed back by 2 bases and J by 7 bases, and the junction contains 11 bases that no gene match accounts for. CDR1 and CDR2 were assigned from the germline V gene as SGHTA and FQGNSA.